The present T cell receptor (beta chain) was sequenced within a study of shared T cell receptors in the human thymus (dated by TCRdb to 2020 to 2022). Notes on the research overall: The study examined how the human thymus generates shared, self-reactive T-cell receptor alpha chains.

Library prep was done by the immunoSEQ multiplex PCR assay. TCRdb retrieved this table from immuneACCESS and kept in-frame rearrangements only. Not all clones are present; in checked studies, unresolved V genes account for under half, and no reason is known for the remainder. Within this sample are hundreds of thousands of clones, with about 84% of them counted one time only. 0.01% to 0.015% of the sample comes from the top ten. Including the terminal cysteine and phenylalanine, the CDR3 comprises 15 residues. Only the CDR3 part of the read is kept: 45 bases, read in frame from the first base. The germline V gene yields LGHNA for CDR1 and YSLEER for CDR2. V is cut back by 0 bases and J by 0 bases, with 2 bases in the junction unmatched. This clone appeared a single time. The antigen it recognizes is unknown. Per-base qualities were not stored, and no clone one base away is much larger. Different DNA sequences within this sample yield the same CDR3.

The same sample was also used in a study of human thymus T cells. Per that second paper: The donors were immunologically healthy infants in Finland who had open corrective cardiac surgery for congenital heart defects. The thymus tissue came from surgical resects taken out during corrective cardiac surgery. Usage of V and J gene segments appeared to be biased in both the thymic and the peripheral blood repertoires. The related research found that thymic TCR repertoires overlapped highly between unrelated individuals. The study described the TCR alpha and beta repertoires in fewer than 10 infant thymus samples and four matching peripheral blood samples. The cohort included six male and a couple of female infants, with donor ages spanning 7 to 244 days. Thymocytes were freed from the tissue by mechanical means and kept at -70 degrees C as pellets of roughly 8.5-31 million cells. A QIAsymphony instrument was used to extract genomic DNA from the frozen cell pellets. The immunoSEQ multiplex PCR assay was used to amplify the TCRB and TCRAD loci from a standardized amount of quality-controlled genomic DNA. The V(D)J region was spanned by amplicons of a length sufficient to cover the CDR3 and to identify V and J genes. The commercial immunoSEQ service was used to sequence amplicons on an Illumina platform. Primer bias and sequencing errors were corrected as previously described, and TCRAD and TCRB were defined on the basis of the IMGT database. Analysis of the repertoires was done with immunoSEQ Analyzer 3.0 and VDJTools and included basic statistics, V/J segment usage, diversity estimates, rarefaction and pairwise overlap. Diversity was estimated with Chao1, ChaoE, Efron-Thisted, Shannon and inverse Simpson indices, and also on datasets down-sampled to the smallest sample. For repertoire overlap, CDR3 nucleotide sequence, V gene and J gene had to match strictly, and clustering was done by Jaccard-based multidimensional scaling. On average, thymus samples gave hundreds of thousands of unique TCRB clonotypes, whereas blood samples gave about 84,000.

The source is a boy under two years old with a congenital heart defect. Donor details come from another sample of the same person, matched by shared clones. Recombination joined TRBV4-3 with TRBJ2-7; TRBD2 fits 7 bases in the junction. Sequencing input: thymocytes. Here is the DNA: TGCGCCAGCAGCCAAGATGGCGGGAGCTCCTACGAGCAGTACTTC. This is translated as CASSQDGGSSYEQYF.